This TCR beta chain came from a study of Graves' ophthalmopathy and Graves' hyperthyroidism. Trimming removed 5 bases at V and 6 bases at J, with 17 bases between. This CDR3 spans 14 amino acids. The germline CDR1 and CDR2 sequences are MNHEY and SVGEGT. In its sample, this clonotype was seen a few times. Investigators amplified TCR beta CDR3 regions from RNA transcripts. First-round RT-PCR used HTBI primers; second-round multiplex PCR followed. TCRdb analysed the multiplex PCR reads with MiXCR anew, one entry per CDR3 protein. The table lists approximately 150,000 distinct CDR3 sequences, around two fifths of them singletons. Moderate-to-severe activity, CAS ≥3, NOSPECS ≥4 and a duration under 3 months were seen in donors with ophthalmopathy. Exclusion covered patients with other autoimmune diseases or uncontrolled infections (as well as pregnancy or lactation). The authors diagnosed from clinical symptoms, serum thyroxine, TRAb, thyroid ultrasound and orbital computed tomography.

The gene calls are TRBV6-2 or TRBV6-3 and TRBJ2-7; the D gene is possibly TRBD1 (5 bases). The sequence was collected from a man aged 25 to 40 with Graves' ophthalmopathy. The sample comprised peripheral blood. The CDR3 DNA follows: TGTGCCAGCAGTCAACCCCAGGGTCCGGGCGAGCAGTACTTC. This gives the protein CASSQPQGPGEQYF.